A single T cell receptor beta chain is shown here with its context. The CDR3 has 14 amino acids. Germline values: CDR1 MDHEN, CDR2 SYDVKM. Trimming took 4 bases from V and 1 from J; bases not matched to a gene: 4. Original processing notes: Amplification from reference gene primers served as the basis for estimated nucleated cell counts. Generated by immunoSEQ multiplex PCR, the TCRdb table keeps only in-frame clones and is missing some. V and J calls plus clone size are reproduced from that table; the DNA served to infer D and trimming. The profile covers around 430,000 clones, with approximately 90% appearing a single time and 10% taken by the ten largest. This record comes from a study of blood T cell repertoires in COVID-19. The study assigned cohorts using participant-reported clinical history.

The chain is built from TRBV28 and TRBJ2-7, with 7 bases fitting TRBD1. This TCR came from a woman aged 45-65 years who had recovered from COVID-19. Sequenced sample: PBMCs or T cells enriched from blood (not recorded which). The CDR3 sequence: CASSSQGRSYEQYF. The CDR3 DNA follows: TGTGCCAGCAGTTCACAGGGGAGATCCTACGAGCAGTACTTC. Full variable domain (remainder filled in from reference TRBV28 and TRBJ2-7): DVKVTQSSRYLVKRTGEKVFLECVQDMDHENMFWYRQDPGLGLRLIYFSYDVKMKEKGDIPEGYSVSREKKERFSLILESASTNQTSMYLCASSSQGRSYEQYFGPGTRLTVT.